The rows below give T cell receptor beta chains drawn from one sample of a study of graft-versus-host responses after intestinal transplantation. TCRdb's table, derived via immunoSEQ multiplex PCR, lists solely in-frame clones and lacks some. Of 80,000 to 100,000 clones listed, 85% to 95% are singletons. Their antigens are not known. The source material was unstimulated CD8+ T cells sorted from spleen or lymph node cells, sampled before transplant. The source is a human donor who was the organ donor for an intestinal transplant. Both conserved end residues are part of each CDR3. The order of the fields is D gene, J gene, V gene, CDR3 protein, CDR3 DNA. A D gene is named only where the DNA matches it firmly.

-,TRBJ2-5,TRBV2,CASSVAPAAGETQYF,TGTGCCAGCAGTGTTGCCCCCGCGGCGGGGGAGACCCAGTACTTC
-,TRBJ1-1,TRBV30,CAWRDSAPTEAFF,TGTGCCTGGAGAGATTCAGCGCCCACTGAAGCTTTCTTT
-,TRBJ2-5,TRBV4-1,CASSQGGGGVETQYF,TGCGCCAGCAGCCAAGGTGGGGGGGGCGTGGAGACCCAGTACTTC
TRBD1,TRBJ1-1,TRBV9,CASSEGGGYEDTEAFF,TGTGCCAGCAGCGAAGGGGGCGGGTACGAAGACACTGAAGCTTTCTTT
-,TRBJ2-5,TRBV6-5,CASSFSGETQYF,TGTGCCAGCAGTTTTTCCGGAGAGACCCAGTACTTC
TRBD1,TRBJ1-2,TRBV10-3,CAISEPTPGQATNYGYTF,TGTGCCATCAGTGAGCCGACGCCGGGACAGGCCACTAACTATGGCTACACCTTC
TRBD2,TRBJ2-3,TRBV5-4,CASRLKREKETDTQYF,TGTGCCAGCCGACTTAAGCGGGAGAAGGAAACAGATACGCAGTATTTT
TRBD1,TRBJ1-2,TRBV9,CASSANRGFYGYTF,TGTGCCAGCAGCGCGAACAGGGGGTTCTATGGCTACACCTTC
TRBD2,TRBJ2-5,TRBV4-1,CASSQVVTSGGETQYF,TGCGCCAGCAGCCAAGTGGTGACTAGCGGGGGAGAGACCCAGTACTTC
-,TRBJ2-2,TRBV5-1,CASSLSGHTGELFF,TGCGCCAGCAGCTTGTCAGGTCACACCGGGGAGCTGTTTTTT
TRBD1,TRBJ2-2,TRBV6-1,CASSEIGTDGELFF,TGTGCCAGCAGTGAAATCGGGACAGACGGGGAGCTGTTTTTT
-,TRBJ2-6,TRBV28,CASSLSGQDSGANVLTF,TGTGCCAGCAGTTTATCTGGGCAAGACTCTGGGGCCAACGTCCTGACTTTC
-,TRBJ2-3,TRBV30,CAWSWWLARADTQYF,TGTGCCTGGAGTTGGTGGCTAGCGAGGGCAGATACGCAGTATTTT
TRBD1,TRBJ2-7,TRBV5-1,CASSLGQGVNEQYF,TGCGCCAGCAGCCTGGGACAGGGAGTCAACGAGCAGTACTTC